This T cell receptor beta chain stems from a study of blood T cell repertoires in COVID-19. Study-level background: The United States, Italy and Spain were the sources of the acute and convalescent COVID-19 samples. Nucleic acid was either cDNA or gDNA, and it came from T cells, B-cell-depleted T cells, or PBMCs.

In the original analysis: Researchers report that nucleated cell counts were estimated from reference gene primer amplification. Repertoires were generated with immunoSEQ multiplex PCR, while TCRdb's copy carries only in-frame clones and drops some. V, J and clone size reflect that table, while D and trimming were determined from the DNA. The table lists about 65,000 clones, approximately 93% of them singletons. This TCR was sampled from a man between 65 and 85 years old with active COVID-19. Sequencing was performed on peripheral blood.

The CDR3: CASSLETGGYGNTIYF. DNA for the CDR3: TGCGCCAGCAGCTTGGAAACAGGGGGATATGGAAACACCATATATTTT. The rearrangement uses TRBV5-1 and TRBJ1-3; 8 bases are a match to TRBD1. Trimming at V came to 0 bases and at J to 3 bases, leaving 5 bases not matched to a gene. This CDR3 region has 16 residues. Germline assignment: CDR1 SGHRS and CDR2 YFSETQ. Filled out from reference TRBV5-1 and TRBJ1-3, the complete variable domain reads KAGVTQTPRYLIKTRGQQVTLSCSPISGHRSVSWYQQTPGQGLQFLFEYFSETQRNKGNFPGRFSGRQFSNSRSEMNVSTLELGDSALYLCASSLETGGYGNTIYFGEGSWLTVV.